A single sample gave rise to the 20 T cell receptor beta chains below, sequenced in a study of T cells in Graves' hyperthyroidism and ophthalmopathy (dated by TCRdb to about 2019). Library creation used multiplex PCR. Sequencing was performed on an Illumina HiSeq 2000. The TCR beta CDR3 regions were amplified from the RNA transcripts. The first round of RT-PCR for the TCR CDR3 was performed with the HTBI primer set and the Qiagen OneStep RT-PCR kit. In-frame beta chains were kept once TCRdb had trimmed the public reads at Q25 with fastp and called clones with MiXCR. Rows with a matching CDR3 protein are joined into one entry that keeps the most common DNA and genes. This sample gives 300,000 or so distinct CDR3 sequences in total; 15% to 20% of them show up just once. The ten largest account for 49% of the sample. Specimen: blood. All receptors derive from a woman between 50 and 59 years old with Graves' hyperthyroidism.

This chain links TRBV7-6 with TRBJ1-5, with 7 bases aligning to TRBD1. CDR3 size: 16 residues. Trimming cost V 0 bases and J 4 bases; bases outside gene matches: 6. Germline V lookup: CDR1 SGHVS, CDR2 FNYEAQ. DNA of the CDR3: TGTGCCAGCAGCTTAGCATCGACAGGGATAAATCAGCCCCAGCATTTT. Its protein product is CASSLASTGINQPQHF.

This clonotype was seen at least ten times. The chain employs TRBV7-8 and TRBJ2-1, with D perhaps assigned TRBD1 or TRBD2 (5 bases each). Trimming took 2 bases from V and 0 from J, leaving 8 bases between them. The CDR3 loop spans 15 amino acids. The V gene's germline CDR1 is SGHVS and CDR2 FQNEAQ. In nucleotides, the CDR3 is TGTGCCAGCAGCTTATGGGGGAGCTCCTACAATGAGCAGTTCTTC. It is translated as CASSLWGSSYNEQFF.

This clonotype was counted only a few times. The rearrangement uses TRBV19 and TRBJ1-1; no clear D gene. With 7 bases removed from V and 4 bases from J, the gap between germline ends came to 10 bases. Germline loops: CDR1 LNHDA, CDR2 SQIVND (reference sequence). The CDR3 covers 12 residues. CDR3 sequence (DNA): TGTGCCAGTATGGGAATGGGCACTGAAGCTTTCTTT. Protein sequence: CASMGMGTEAFF.

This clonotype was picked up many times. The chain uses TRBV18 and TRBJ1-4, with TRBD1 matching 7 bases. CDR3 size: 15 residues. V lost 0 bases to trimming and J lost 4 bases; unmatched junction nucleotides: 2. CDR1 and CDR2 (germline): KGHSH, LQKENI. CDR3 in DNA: TGTGCCAGCTCACCACCGGGACAGCATAATGAAAAACTGTTTTTT. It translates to CASSPPGQHNEKLFF.

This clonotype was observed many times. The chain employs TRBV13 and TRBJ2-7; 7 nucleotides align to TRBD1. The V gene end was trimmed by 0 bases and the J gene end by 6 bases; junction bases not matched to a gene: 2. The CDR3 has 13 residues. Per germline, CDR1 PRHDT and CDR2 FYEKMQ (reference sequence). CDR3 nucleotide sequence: TGTGCCAGCAGCTTAGGGACAGGGTTCGAGCAGTACTTC. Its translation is CASSLGTGFEQYF.

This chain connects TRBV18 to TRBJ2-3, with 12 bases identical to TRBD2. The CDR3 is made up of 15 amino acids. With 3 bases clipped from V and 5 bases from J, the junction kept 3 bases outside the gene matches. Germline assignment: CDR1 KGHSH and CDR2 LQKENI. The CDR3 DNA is TGTGCCAGCTCACCCCTAGCGGGGGGGCAAGATACGCAGTATTTT. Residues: CASSPLAGGQDTQYF.

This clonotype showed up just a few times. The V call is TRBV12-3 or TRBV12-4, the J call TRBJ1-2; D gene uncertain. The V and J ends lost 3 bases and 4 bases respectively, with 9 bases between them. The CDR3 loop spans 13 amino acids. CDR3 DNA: TGTGCCAGCAGTTTCACCAAGGGCTATGGCTACACCTTC. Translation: CASSFTKGYGYTF.

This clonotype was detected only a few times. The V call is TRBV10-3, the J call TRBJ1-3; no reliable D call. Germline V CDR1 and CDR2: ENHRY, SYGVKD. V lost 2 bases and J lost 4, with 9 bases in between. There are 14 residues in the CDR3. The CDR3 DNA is TGTGCCATCAGTGAGAGAGTAGGAGGAAACACCATATATTTT. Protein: CAISERVGGNTIYF.

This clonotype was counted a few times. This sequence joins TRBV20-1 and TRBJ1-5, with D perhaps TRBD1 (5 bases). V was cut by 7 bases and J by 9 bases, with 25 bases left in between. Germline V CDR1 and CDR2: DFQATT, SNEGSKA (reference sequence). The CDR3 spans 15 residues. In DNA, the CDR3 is TGCAGTGTTCGAGGCGAAGGCAGGGCCCTTCGGCCCCAGCATTTT. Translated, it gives CSVRGEGRALRPQHF.

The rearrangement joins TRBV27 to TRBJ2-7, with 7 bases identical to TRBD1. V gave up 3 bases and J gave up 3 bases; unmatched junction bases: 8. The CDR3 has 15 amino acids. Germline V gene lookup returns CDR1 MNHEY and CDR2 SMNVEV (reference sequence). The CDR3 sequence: CASSFVGQAIYEQYF. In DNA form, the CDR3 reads TGTGCCAGCAGTTTTGTCGGACAGGCAATCTACGAGCAGTACTTC.

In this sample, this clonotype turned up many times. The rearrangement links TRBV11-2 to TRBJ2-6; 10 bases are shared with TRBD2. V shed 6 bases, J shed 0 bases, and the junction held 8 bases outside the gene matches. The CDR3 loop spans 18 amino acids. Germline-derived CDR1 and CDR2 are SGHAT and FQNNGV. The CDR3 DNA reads TGTGCCAGCAGGACTCGAGCGGGAGGGAACTCTGGGGCCAACGTCCTGACTTTC. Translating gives CASRTRAGGNSGANVLTF.

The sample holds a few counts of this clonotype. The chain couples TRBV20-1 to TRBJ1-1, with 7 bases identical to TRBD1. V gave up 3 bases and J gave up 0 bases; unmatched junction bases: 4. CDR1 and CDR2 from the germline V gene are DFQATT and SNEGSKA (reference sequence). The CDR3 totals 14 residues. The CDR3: CSASFGTVNTEAFF. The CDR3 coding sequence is TGCAGTGCTAGTTTCGGGACAGTGAACACTGAAGCTTTCTTT.

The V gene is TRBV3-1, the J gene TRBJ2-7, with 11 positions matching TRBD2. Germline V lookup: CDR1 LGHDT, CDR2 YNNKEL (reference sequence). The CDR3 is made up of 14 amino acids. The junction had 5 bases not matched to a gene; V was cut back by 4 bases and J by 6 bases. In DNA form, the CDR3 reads TGTGCCAGCAGCCTTAGACTAGCGGGACGCGAGCAGTACTTC. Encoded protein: CASSLRLAGREQYF.

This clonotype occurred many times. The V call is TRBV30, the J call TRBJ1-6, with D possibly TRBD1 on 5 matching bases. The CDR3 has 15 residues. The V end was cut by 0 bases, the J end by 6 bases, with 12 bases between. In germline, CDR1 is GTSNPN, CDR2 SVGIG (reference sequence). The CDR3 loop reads CAWSVRDGTNSPLHF. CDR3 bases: TGTGCCTGGAGTGTAAGAGACGGGACTAATTCACCCCTCCACTTT.

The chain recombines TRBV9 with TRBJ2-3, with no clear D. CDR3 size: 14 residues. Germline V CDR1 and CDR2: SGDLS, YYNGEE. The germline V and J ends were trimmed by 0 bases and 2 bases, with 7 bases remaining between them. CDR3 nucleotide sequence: TGTGCCAGCAGCGTAGGTTCCCTCACAGATACGCAGTATTTT. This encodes CASSVGSLTDTQYF.

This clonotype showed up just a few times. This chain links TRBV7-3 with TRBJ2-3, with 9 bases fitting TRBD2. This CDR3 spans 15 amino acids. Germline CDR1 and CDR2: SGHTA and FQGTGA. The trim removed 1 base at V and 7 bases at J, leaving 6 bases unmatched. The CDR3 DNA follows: TGTGCCAGCAGCTTAAGCAGCGGGGGGAGATATACGCAGTATTTT. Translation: CASSLSSGGRYTQYF.

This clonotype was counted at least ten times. The CDR3 region is CASSLGGTNTEAFF. The CDR3 nucleotides are TGTGCCAGCAGCCTTGGCGGGACGAACACTGAAGCTTTCTTT. This chain uses TRBV3-1 with TRBJ1-1; maybe TRBD1 (5 bases). Looked up from germline, CDR1 is LGHDT and CDR2 is YNNKEL (reference sequence). V lost 4 bases to trimming and J lost 1 base, with 10 bases between them. CDR3 length equals 14 residues. Full variable domain (remainder filled in from reference TRBV3-1 and TRBJ1-1): DTAVSQTPKYLVTQMGNDKSIKCEQNLGHDTMYWYKQDSKKFLKIMFSYNNKELIINETVPNRFSPKSPDKAHLNLHINSLELGDSAVYFCASSLGGTNTEAFFGQGTRLTVV.

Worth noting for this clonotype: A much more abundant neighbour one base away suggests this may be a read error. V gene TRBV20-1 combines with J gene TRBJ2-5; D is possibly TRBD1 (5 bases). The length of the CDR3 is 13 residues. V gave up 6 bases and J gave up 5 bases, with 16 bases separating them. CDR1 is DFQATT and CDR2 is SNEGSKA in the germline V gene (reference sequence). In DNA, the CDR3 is TGCAGTGCCACCGACAGAAGCAGCGAGACCCAGTACTTC. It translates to CSATDRSSETQYF.

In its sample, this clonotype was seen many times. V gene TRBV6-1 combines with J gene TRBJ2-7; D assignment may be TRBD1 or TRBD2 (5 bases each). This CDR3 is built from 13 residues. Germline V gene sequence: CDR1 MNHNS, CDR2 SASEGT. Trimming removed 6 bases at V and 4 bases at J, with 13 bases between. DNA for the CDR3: TGTGCCAGCAGCCTGGGACGACCATACGAGCAGTACGTC. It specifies CASSLGRPYEQYV.

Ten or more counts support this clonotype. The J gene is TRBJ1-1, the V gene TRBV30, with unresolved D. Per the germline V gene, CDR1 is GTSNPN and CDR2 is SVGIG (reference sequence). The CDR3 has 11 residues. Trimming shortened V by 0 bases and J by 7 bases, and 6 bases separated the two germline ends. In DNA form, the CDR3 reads TGTGCCTGGAGTGTTGCGGGTGAAGCTTTCTTT. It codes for CAWSVAGEAFF.